This is a list of T cell receptor beta chains from one sample in a study of cytotoxic CD8 clonotypes in ibrutinib-treated CLL. Only in-frame clones appear in the TCRdb table, and some are missing; sequencing was by immunoSEQ multiplex PCR. The sample lists some 92,000 clones; around 77% were seen once. Material: PBMCs, obtained after 24 months of ibrutinib treatment. Receptors were obtained from a human donor with chronic lymphocytic leukemia. CDR3s include the opening cysteine and the closing phenylalanine or tryptophan. The order of the fields is clone size, D gene, J gene, V gene, CDR3 DNA, CDR3 protein. A D gene is named only where the DNA matches it firmly. Size values are once, few and many counts, or a class for expanded clones, and some rows have none.

>.|.|TRBJ1-1|TRBV5-1
TGCGCCAGCAGCTTGGGGGTCACCAGGTTGAACACTGAAGCTTTCTTT
CASSLGVTRLNTEAFF
>.|TRBD1|TRBJ2-7|TRBV7-9
TGTGCCAGCAGCTCATTCGGGACAGGGGGCGACGAGCAGTACTTC
CASSSFGTGGDEQYF
>.|.|TRBJ2-1|TRBV12-5
TGTGCTAGTGGCCAGACAGACAATGAGCAGTTCTTC
CASGQTDNEQFF
>.|.|TRBJ2-3|TRBV19
TGTGCCAGTAGTATAGGGCCGGGCTTAACTGGCAGCACAGATACGCAGTATTTT
CASSIGPGLTGSTDTQYF
>.|TRBD2|TRBJ2-1|TRBV2
TGTGCCAGCAGTAGAGGCCGGGCTAGCGGAGAGGATGAGCAGTTCTTC
CASSRGRASGEDEQFF
>.|TRBD1|TRBJ2-5|TRBV6-1
TGTGCCAGCAGGACAGGGCCTTCATGGACCCAGTACTTC
CASRTGPSWTQYF
>once|.|TRBJ1-4|TRBV4-1
TGCGCCAGCAGCCAAGATCGAGGGGGGGAGGCTAATGAAAAACTGTTTTTT
CASSQDRGGEANEKLFF
>.|.|TRBJ2-2|TRBV6-1
TGTGCCAGCAGTGAACAGAGCGGGTGGAACACCGGGGAGCTGTTTTTT
CASSEQSGWNTGELFF
>.|.|TRBJ1-5|TRBV18
TGTGCCAGCTCATCGGAGGGGGGCGGTCAGCCCCAGCATTTT
CASSSEGGGQPQHF
>.|.|TRBJ2-5|TRBV9
TGTGCCAGCAGCCCGCGGGTCCGGGAGACCCAGTACTTC
CASSPRVRETQYF
>.|.|TRBJ1-1|TRBV19
TGTGCCAGTACCGCAGACGGGCGGTTAGCTTTCTTT
CASTADGRLAFF
>.|.|TRBJ2-1|TRBV9
TGTGCCAGCAGCGTCGGTGACTACAATGAGCAGTTCTTC
CASSVGDYNEQFF
>.|.|TRBJ2-7|TRBV4-1
TGCGCCAGCAGCCGGGATTTCTCCTACGAGCAGTACTTC
CASSRDFSYEQYF
>.|.|TRBJ2-2|TRBV11-2
TGTGCCAGCAGCTTTACAAGGGATACCGGGGAGCTGTTTTTT
CASSFTRDTGELFF
>.|.|TRBJ2-5|TRBV27
TGTGCCAGCAGTTCCTCAGAGACCCAGTACTTC
CASSSSETQYF
>once|TRBD1|TRBJ1-4|TRBV5-1
TGCGCCAGCAGCAGGGACAGGGCAACGGGTGAAAAACTGTTTTTT
CASSRDRATGEKLFF
>.|TRBD2|TRBJ2-5|TRBV28
TGTGCCAGCATAGCGGGAGGGACAGAGACCCAGTACTTC
CASIAGGTETQYF
>once|TRBD1|TRBJ2-2|TRBV6-1
TGTGCCAGCAGTGAGGCAGCAGGGGGCACCGGGGAGCTGTTTTTT
CASSEAAGGTGELFF
>.|.|TRBJ2-1|TRBV19
TGTGCCAGTAGTTCCGGACGTCTCCCGATGGGGAGCTCCTACAATGAGCAGTTCTTC
CASSSGRLPMGSSYNEQFF
>.|.|TRBJ1-5|TRBV6-6
TGTGCCAGCAGAGCAAGGACAGCACGTAATCAGCCCCAGCATTTT
CASRARTARNQPQHF
>once|.|TRBJ2-2|TRBV6-4
TGTGCCAGCAGGCCGGAGGGGGGGCCGGGTACCGGGGAGCTGTTTTTT
CASRPEGGPGTGELFF
>.|.|TRBJ2-5|TRBV5-1
TGCGCCAGCACCTTTGGGGGCAGTGGGGAGACCCAGTACTTC
CASTFGGSGETQYF
>.|TRBD1|TRBJ1-1|TRBV7-9
TGTGCCAGCATGCCCTCCCAGGGGGCGGGCACTGAAGCTTTCTTT
CASMPSQGAGTEAFF
>.|.|TRBJ2-4|TRBV27
TGTGCCAGCAGGCCCGGGGGCGCGTACGAAGACATTCAGTACTTC
CASRPGGAYEDIQYF
>.|.|TRBJ2-1|TRBV29-1
TGCAGCGTTGTCGGGACATCACTAGGGTCGGCTGAGCAGTTCTTC
CSVVGTSLGSAEQFF
>.|.|TRBJ2-1|TRBV6-6
TGTGCCAGCAGTTGGACCTTAAGCTCCTACAATGAGCAGTTCTTC
CASSWTLSSYNEQFF
>.|TRBD2|TRBJ2-3|TRBV11-3
TGTGCCAGCAGCTTAGGAGCTAGCGGGAGCCGAAGCACAGATACGCAGTATTTT
CASSLGASGSRSTDTQYF
>once|TRBD2|TRBJ2-1|TRBV19
TGTGCCAGTAGTAGAGGACTAGCGGGGGACAATGAGCAGTTCTTC
CASSRGLAGDNEQFF
>.|TRBD2|TRBJ2-2|TRBV7-3
TGTGCCAGCACCAGACTAGCGGGAGATAACACCGGGGAGCTGTTTTTT
CASTRLAGDNTGELFF
>.|TRBD1|TRBJ2-1|TRBV7-9
TGTGCCAGCAGCTTAGGACAGGGGAAAAATGAGCAGTTCTTC
CASSLGQGKNEQFF
>.|TRBD2|TRBJ2-7|TRBV4-3
TGCGCCAGCAGCCAAGATAGGAGCGGGGATGGTTACGAGCAGTACTTC
CASSQDRSGDGYEQYF
>.|TRBD1|TRBJ2-5|TRBV19
TGTGCCAGTAGGGGAAATGTTGGGACAGGGAACCCGACCCAGTACTTC
CASRGNVGTGNPTQYF
>.|TRBD1|TRBJ2-7|TRBV29-1
TGCAGCGTTGTTTGGGCGAACAGGGGGAACGAGCAGTACTTC
CSVVWANRGNEQYF
>.|.|TRBJ2-3|TRBV27
TGTGCCAGCAGTGCCCTTCCCCGACTAAGCACAGATACGCAGTATTTT
CASSALPRLSTDTQYF
>few|.|TRBJ2-3|TRBV7-6
TGTGCCAGCAGCTTAACCAGACGCACAGATACGCAGTATTTT
CASSLTRRTDTQYF
>.|.|TRBJ1-5|TRBV6-1
TGTGCCAGCAGTGAAGTGTCCAGGGGTCAGCCCCAGCATTTT
CASSEVSRGQPQHF
>.|TRBD2|TRBJ2-3|TRBV7-9
TGTGCCAGCAGCCCCCCGGGACTAGCGGGAGATACGCAGTATTTT
CASSPPGLAGDTQYF
>.|.|TRBJ1-2|TRBV10-1
TGCGCCAGCACTCCGACCCAGAACTATGGCTACACCTTC
CASTPTQNYGYTF
>.|TRBD2|TRBJ2-5|TRBV15
TGTGCCACCAGCAGAGAGCGGGGGGGGATACAAGAGACCCAGTACTTC
CATSRERGGIQETQYF
>.|.|TRBJ1-1|TRBV5-8
TGTGCCAGCAGCCGAGACCAGAGAAGGGCTTTCTTT
CASSRDQRRAFF
>.|TRBD2|TRBJ2-7|TRBV6-1
TGTGCCAGCAGTGAGGCTACTAGCGGTCCCTACGAGCAGTACTTC
CASSEATSGPYEQYF
>.|.|TRBJ2-6|TRBV7-6
TGTGCCAGCAGTCCTACAAACTCTGGGGCCAACGTCCTGACTTTC
CASSPTNSGANVLTF
>once|.|TRBJ1-2|TRBV7-6
TGTGCCAGCAGCCCGGCCGGGGAACTCTATGGCTACACCTTC
CASSPAGELYGYTF
>.|.|TRBJ2-1|TRBV9
TGTGCCAGCAGCGTAGGTCTGGAAAATGAGCAGTTCTTC
CASSVGLENEQFF
>.|TRBD2|TRBJ2-2|TRBV18
TGTGCCAGCTCACCCAGGACTAGCGGGTCCGGGGAGCTGTTTTTT
CASSPRTSGSGELFF
>.|.|TRBJ1-1|TRBV7-2
TGTGCCAGCAGCTTGCAAGGGACAATGGGCGCTGAAGCTTTCTTT
CASSLQGTMGAEAFF
>.|TRBD1|TRBJ1-4|TRBV4-2
TGTGCCAGCAGCCACCCGCCCGGGACAGTCAATGAAAAACTGTTTTTT
CASSHPPGTVNEKLFF
>.|TRBD1|TRBJ2-4|TRBV19
TGTGCCAGTAGTGCTGACAGGGCCGTAGCCAAAAACATTCAGTACTTC
CASSADRAVAKNIQYF
>.|TRBD2|TRBJ2-5|TRBV11-2
TGTGCCAGCAGCTTCTGGACTAGCGGGAGGGACGGGGCCCAGTACTTC
CASSFWTSGRDGAQYF
>.|.|TRBJ2-1|TRBV5-4
TGTGCCAGCAGCTTGGTGAGCGGAGGCCCCTACAATGAGCAGTTCTTC
CASSLVSGGPYNEQFF
>.|.|TRBJ1-2|TRBV5-1
TGCGCCAGCAGCTTGGAAGGGACGCAGGGCTACACCTTC
CASSLEGTQGYTF
>.|.|TRBJ2-2|TRBV2
TGTGCCAGCAGTCCTAAGACGGGAGACACCGGGGAGCTGTTTTTT
CASSPKTGDTGELFF
>.|TRBD1|TRBJ2-6|TRBV12-5
TGTGCTAGTGGTTTTACAGGGGGCAGGGCTGGGGCCAACGTCCTGACTTTC
CASGFTGGRAGANVLTF
>.|.|TRBJ1-5|TRBV6-4
TGTGCCAGCAGCGCGGACAGAAATCAGCCCCAGCATTTT
CASSADRNQPQHF
>.|.|TRBJ1-1|TRBV5-1
TGCGCCAGCAGCTTGGTGAGGGGAGGGTGGGCGAACACTGAAGCTTTCTTT
CASSLVRGGWANTEAFF
>few|.|TRBJ1-2|TRBV15
TGTGCCACCAGCAGTTTTGAGGGGACTAACTATGGCTACACCTTC
CATSSFEGTNYGYTF